The present T cell receptor (beta chain) was sequenced within a study of T-cell reconstitution after alpha-beta-depleted transplantation in children. This clonotype was observed many times. V was pared by 1 base and J by 4 bases, with 9 bases between. Germline values: CDR1 SGHRS, CDR2 YFSETQ. The CDR3 covers 13 residues. Construction of the TCRbeta library involved unique molecular identifiers. TCRdb analysed the PCR reads with MiXCR anew, one entry per CDR3 protein. The table lists 190,000 or so distinct CDR3 sequences, less than 15% of them singletons. The source material was PBMCs from the stem cell graft donor, sampled from the stem cell graft. The source is a human donor who donated a stem cell graft to a child with acute lymphoblastic leukemia. The V call is TRBV5-1, the J call TRBJ2-7; maybe TRBD2 (5 bases). CDR3 DNA sequence: TGCGCCAGCAGCTTGCCCTCGGGGTACGAGCAGTACTTC. As protein: CASSLPSGYEQYF. The full variable domain, its missing parts supplied by reference TRBV5-1 and TRBJ2-7, is KAGVTQTPRYLIKTRGQQVTLSCSPISGHRSVSWYQQTPGQGLQFLFEYFSETQRNKGNFPGRFSGRQFSNSRSEMNVSTLELGDSALYLCASSLPSGYEQYFGPGTRLTVT.